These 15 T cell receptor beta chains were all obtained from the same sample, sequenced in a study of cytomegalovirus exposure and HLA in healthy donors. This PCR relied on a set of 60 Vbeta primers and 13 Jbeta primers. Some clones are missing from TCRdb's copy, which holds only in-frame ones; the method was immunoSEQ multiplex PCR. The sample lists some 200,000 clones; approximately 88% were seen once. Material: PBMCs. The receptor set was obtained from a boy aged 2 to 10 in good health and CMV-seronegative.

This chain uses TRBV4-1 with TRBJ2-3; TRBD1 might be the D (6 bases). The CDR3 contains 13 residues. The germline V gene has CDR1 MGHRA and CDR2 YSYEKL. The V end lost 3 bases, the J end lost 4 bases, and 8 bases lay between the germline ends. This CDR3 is CASSHQGSDTQYF. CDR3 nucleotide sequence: TGCGCCAGCAGCCACCAGGGGTCAGATACGCAGTATTTT.

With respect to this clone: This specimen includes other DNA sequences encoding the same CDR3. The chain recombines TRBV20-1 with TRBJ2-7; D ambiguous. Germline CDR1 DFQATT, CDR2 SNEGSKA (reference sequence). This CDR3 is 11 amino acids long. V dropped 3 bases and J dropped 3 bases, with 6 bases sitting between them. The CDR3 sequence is CSASAGYEQYF. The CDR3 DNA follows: TGCAGTGCTAGTGCCGGCTACGAGCAGTACTTC.

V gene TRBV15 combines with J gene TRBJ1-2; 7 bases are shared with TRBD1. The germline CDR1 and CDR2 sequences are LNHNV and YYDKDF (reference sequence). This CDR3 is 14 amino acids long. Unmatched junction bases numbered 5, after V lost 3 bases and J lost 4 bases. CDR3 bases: TGTGCCACCAGCAGCCGGGACAGAATCTATGGCTACACCTTC. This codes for CATSSRDRIYGYTF.

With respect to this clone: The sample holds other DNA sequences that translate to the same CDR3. The CDR3 DNA reads TGTGCCAGCAGCCTCCGGGGGAACACTGAAGCTTTCTTT. This codes for CASSLRGNTEAFF. The chain carries TRBV27 and TRBJ1-1; D not resolved. The CDR3 extends over 13 amino acids. The germline V gene has CDR1 MNHEY and CDR2 SMNVEV (reference sequence). Trimming removed 6 bases from V and 1 base from J, with 9 bases in between.

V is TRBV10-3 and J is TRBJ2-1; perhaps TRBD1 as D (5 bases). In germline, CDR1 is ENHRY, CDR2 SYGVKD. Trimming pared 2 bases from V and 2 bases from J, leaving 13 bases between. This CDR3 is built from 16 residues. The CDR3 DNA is TGTGCCATCAGTGAGCAGGGCTTAGAGGCCTACAATGAGCAGTTCTTC. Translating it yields CAISEQGLEAYNEQFF.

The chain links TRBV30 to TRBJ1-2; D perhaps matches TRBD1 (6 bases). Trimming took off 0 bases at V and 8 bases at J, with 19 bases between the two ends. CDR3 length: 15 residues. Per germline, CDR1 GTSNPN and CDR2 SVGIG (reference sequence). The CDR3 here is CAWSVRLQATGGYTF. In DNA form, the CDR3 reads TGTGCCTGGAGTGTTCGCCTGCAAGCTACAGGGGGCTACACCTTC.

CDR3 sequence: CASSPGQSSYEQYF. DNA for the CDR3: TGTGCCAGCAGCCCCGGACAGAGCTCCTACGAGCAGTACTTC. The chain has TRBV14 and TRBJ2-7; D is perhaps TRBD1 (6 bases). The V end lost 4 bases, the J end lost 0 bases, and 10 bases lay between the germline ends. Germline V gene sequence: CDR1 SGHDN, CDR2 FVKESK. CDR3 size: 14 residues. The variable domain in full, completed from reference TRBV14 and TRBJ2-7, reads EAGVTQFPSHSVIEKGQTVTLRCDPISGHDNLYWYRRVMGKEIKFLLHFVKESKQDESGMPNNRFLAERTGGTYSTLKVQPAELEDSGVYFCASSPGQSSYEQYFGPGTRLTVT.

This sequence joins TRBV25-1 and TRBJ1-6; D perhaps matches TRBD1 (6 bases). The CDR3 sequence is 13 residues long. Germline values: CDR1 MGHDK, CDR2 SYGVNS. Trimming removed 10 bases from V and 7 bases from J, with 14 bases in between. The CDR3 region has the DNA TGTGCCACCGAAGGGGGGGTAAATTCACCCCTCCACTTT. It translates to CATEGGVNSPLHF.

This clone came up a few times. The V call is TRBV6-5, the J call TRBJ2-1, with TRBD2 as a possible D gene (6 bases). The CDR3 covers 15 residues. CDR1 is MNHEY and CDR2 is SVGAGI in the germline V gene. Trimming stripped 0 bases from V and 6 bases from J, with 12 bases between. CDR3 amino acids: CASSYSRNGGNEQFF. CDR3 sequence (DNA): TGTGCCAGCAGTTACTCCCGTAACGGGGGCAATGAGCAGTTCTTC.

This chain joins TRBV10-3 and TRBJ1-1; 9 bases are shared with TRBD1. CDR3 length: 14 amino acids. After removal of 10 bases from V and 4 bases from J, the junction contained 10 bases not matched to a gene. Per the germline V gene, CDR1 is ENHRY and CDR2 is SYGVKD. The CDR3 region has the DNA TGTGCCACCACCGGGACAGGGTTCGGCACTGAAGCTTTCTTT. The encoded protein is CATTGTGFGTEAFF.

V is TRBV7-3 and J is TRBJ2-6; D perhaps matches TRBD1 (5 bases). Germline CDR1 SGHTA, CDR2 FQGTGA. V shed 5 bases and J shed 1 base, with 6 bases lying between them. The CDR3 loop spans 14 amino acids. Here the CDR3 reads CASSQGSGANVLTF. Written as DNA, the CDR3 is TGTGCCAGCAGCCAGGGTTCTGGGGCCAACGTCCTGACTTTC. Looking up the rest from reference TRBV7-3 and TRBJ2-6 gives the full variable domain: GAGVSQTPSNKVTEKGKYVELRCDPISGHTALYWYRQSLGQGPEFLIYFQGTGAADDSGLPNDRFFAVRPEGSVSTLKIQRTERGDSAVYLCASSQGSGANVLTFGAGSRLTVL.

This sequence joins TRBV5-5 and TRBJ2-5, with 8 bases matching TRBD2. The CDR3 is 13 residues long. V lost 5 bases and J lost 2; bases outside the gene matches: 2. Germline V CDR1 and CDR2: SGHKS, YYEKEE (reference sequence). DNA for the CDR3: TGTGCCAGCAGGGGACTAGTTCAAGAGACCCAGTACTTC. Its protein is CASRGLVQETQYF.

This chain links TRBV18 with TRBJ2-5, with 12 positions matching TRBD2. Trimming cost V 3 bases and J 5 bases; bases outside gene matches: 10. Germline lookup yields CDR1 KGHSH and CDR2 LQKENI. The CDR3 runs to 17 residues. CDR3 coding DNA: TGTGCCAGCTCACCGGTTGCAGGACTAGCGGGGAGGGAGACCCAGTACTTC. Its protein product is CASSPVAGLAGRETQYF. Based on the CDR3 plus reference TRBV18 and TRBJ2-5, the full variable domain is NAGVMQNPRHLVRRRGQEARLRCSPMKGHSHVYWYRQLPEEGLKFMVYLQKENIIDESGMPKERFSAEFPKEGPSILRIQQVVRGDSAAYFCASSPVAGLAGRETQYFGPGTRLLVL.

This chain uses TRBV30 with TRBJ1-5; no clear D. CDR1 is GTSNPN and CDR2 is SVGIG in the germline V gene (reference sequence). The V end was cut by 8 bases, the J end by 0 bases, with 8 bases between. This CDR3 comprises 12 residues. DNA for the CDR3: TGTGCCGGCCAGTATAGCAATCAGCCCCAGCATTTT. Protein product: CAGQYSNQPQHF.

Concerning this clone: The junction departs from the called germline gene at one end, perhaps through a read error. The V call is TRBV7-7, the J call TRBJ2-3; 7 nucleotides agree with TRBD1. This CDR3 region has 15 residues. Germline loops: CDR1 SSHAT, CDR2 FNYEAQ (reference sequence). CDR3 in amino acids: CASSKTGSPTDTQYF. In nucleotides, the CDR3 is TGTGCTAGCAGCAAGACAGGGTCCCCCACAGATACGCAGTATTTT.